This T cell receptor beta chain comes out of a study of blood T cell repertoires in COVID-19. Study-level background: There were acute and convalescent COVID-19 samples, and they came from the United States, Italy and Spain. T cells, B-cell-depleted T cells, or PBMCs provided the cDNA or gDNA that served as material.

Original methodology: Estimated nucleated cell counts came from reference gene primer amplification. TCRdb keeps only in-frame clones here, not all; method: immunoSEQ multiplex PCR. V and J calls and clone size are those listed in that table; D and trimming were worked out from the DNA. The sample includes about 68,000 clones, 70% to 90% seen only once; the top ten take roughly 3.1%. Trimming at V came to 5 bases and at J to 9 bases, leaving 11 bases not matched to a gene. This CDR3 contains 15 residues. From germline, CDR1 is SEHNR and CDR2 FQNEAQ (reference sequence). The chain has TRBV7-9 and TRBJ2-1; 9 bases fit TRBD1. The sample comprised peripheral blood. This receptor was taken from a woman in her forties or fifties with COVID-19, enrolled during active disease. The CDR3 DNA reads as TGTGCCAGCAGCGCCCGGGACAGGGACGGTGGTGAGCAGTTCTTC. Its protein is CASSARDRDGGEQFF.